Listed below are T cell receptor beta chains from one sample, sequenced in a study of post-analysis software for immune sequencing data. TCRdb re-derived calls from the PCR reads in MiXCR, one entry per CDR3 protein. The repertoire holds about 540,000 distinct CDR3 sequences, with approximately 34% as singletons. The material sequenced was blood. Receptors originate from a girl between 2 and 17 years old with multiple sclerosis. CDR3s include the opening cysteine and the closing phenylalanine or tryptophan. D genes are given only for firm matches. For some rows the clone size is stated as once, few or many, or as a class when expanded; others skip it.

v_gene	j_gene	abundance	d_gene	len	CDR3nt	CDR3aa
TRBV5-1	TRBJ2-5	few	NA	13	TGCGCCAGTACCCGAGGATCCCCAGAGACCCAGTACTTC	CASTRGSPETQYF
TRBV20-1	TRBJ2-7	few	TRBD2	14	TGCAGTGCCCGACCGGGGGGGAGCTCCTACGAGCAGTACTTC	CSARPGGSSYEQYF
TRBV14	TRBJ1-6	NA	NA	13	TGTGCCAGCAGTCGACTACGGAGCTCACCCCTCCACTTT	CASSRLRSSPLHF
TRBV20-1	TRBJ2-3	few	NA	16	TGCAGTGCTAGTGCTACTAATGCGTTTGGCACAGATACGCAGTATTTT	CSASATNAFGTDTQYF
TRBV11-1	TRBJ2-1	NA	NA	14	TGTGCCAGCAGCTTAACGGATGGAAACAATGAGCAGTTCTTC	CASSLTDGNNEQFF
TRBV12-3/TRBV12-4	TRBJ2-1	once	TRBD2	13	TGTGCCAGCATGGGACTAGCGCAAAATGAGCAGTTCTTC	CASMGLAQNEQFF
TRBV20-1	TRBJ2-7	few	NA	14	TGCAGTGCTGAGGGGGAGGGGGGAACCTACGAGCAGTACTTC	CSAEGEGGTYEQYF
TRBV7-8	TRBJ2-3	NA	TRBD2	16	TGTGCCAGCAGCACTTACAGCGGGGGTAGCACAGATACGCAGTATTTT	CASSTYSGGSTDTQYF
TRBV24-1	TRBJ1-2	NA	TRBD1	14	TGTGCCACCAGTGATTTGGACAGGGAGGATGGCTACACCTTC	CATSDLDREDGYTF
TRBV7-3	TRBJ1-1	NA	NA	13	TGTGCCAGCAGCCCTCAATCGGGAGGTGAAGCTTTCTTT	CASSPQSGGEAFF
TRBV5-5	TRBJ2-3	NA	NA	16	TGTGCCAGCAGCTCATTACTAGGGGAGGTCGGAGATACGCAGTATTTT	CASSSLLGEVGDTQYF
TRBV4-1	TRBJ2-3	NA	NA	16	TGCGCCAGCAGCCAAGATCGTGGGTCCAGCACAGATACGCAGTATTTT	CASSQDRGSSTDTQYF
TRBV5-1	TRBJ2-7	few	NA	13	TGCGCCAGCAGCCCCGACGGCTGGGACGAGCAGTACTTC	CASSPDGWDEQYF